A selection of T cell receptor beta chains follows, all from one sample in a study of read filtering for tumor transcriptome and immune sequencing. One entry per CDR3 protein results from TCRdb running MiXCR on the reads. The sample consists of roughly 24,000 distinct CDR3 sequences, roughly 15% of them appearing once. Sequenced input: a population of CD138-negative cells sorted from bone marrow. These receptors were taken from a donor at least 40 years old with multiple myeloma. The CDR3 runs from the conserved cysteine through the conserved F or W. Fields, in order: clone size, V gene, D gene, J gene, CDR3 protein, CDR3 DNA. D genes are given only for firm matches. Expanded clones are given a class, and other clones once, few, many or no size at all.

size: many; V: TRBV9; D: TRBD1; J: TRBJ2-2; CDR3: CASSVGTGGTGELFF; DNA: TGTGCCAGCAGCGTAGGGACAGGGGGAACCGGGGAGCTGTTTTTT
size: many; V: TRBV20-1; D: TRBD1; J: TRBJ2-5; CDR3: CSAGQGARETQYF; DNA: TGCAGTGCTGGACAGGGGGCGCGAGAGACCCAGTACTTC
size: few; V: TRBV27; D: -; J: TRBJ2-5; CDR3: CASSGQQGKETQYF; DNA: TGTGCCAGCAGTGGCCAACAGGGTAAAGAGACCCAGTACTTC
size: many; V: TRBV10-3; D: -; J: TRBJ2-3; CDR3: CAISELGGRGTDTQYF; DNA: TGTGCCATCAGTGAGCTGGGTGGGCGCGGCACAGATACGCAGTATTTT
size: many; V: TRBV20-1; D: TRBD1; J: TRBJ2-1; CDR3: CSAPSQGASNEQFF; DNA: TGCAGTGCTCCATCACAGGGGGCCTCAAATGAGCAGTTCTTC
size: few; V: TRBV20-1; D: TRBD2; J: TRBJ2-5; CDR3: CSASGGLALAQETQYF; DNA: TGCAGTGCTAGTGGGGGACTAGCGTTAGCCCAAGAGACCCAGTACTTC
size: many; V: TRBV20-1; D: -; J: TRBJ1-1; CDR3: CSAESPMNTEAFF; DNA: TGCAGTGCCGAGTCCCCCATGAACACTGAAGCTTTCTTT
size: many; V: TRBV7-9; D: -; J: TRBJ2-2; CDR3: CASSLDLNTGELFF; DNA: TGTGCCAGCAGCTTAGACCTGAACACCGGGGAGCTGTTTTTT
size: many; V: TRBV3-1; D: -; J: TRBJ2-7; CDR3: CASSQVPGTEQYF; DNA: TGTGCCAGCAGCCAAGTCCCTGGGACAGAGCAGTACTTC
size: many; V: TRBV18; D: TRBD2; J: TRBJ2-3; CDR3: CASSPYPGGSGTDTQYF; DNA: TGTGCCAGCTCCCCCTACCCGGGGGGGTCGGGGACAGATACGCAGTATTTT
size: many; V: TRBV5-1; D: TRBD2; J: TRBJ2-1; CDR3: CASSLGGRASYNEQFF; DNA: TGCGCCAGCAGCTTGGGGGGGAGGGCCTCCTACAATGAGCAGTTCTTC
size: -; V: TRBV28; D: TRBD2; J: TRBJ2-5; CDR3: CAGSFSIAGAGETQYF; DNA: TGTGCCGGCAGTTTCTCGATAGCGGGAGCGGGGGAGACCCAGTACTTC
size: -; V: TRBV5-1; D: TRBD2; J: TRBJ2-7; CDR3: CASSLAPSGTYEQYF; DNA: TGCGCCAGCAGCTTGGCTCCTAGCGGAACCTACGAGCAGTACTTC
size: many; V: TRBV20-1; D: TRBD2; J: TRBJ2-2; CDR3: CSAPSGTRNTGELFF; DNA: TGCAGTGCTCCAAGCGGGACCAGAAACACCGGGGAGCTGTTTTTT
size: many; V: TRBV20-1; D: TRBD2; J: TRBJ2-2; CDR3: CSASSVASGSIDTGELFF; DNA: TGCAGTGCTAGTTCGGTGGCTAGCGGGAGTATCGACACCGGGGAGCTGTTTTTT
size: -; V: TRBV24-1; D: TRBD1; J: TRBJ2-2; CDR3: CATSDPSRGLGTGELFF; DNA: TGTGCCACCAGTGATCCCTCCAGGGGGCTAGGCACCGGGGAGCTGTTTTTT
size: few; V: TRBV29-1; D: TRBD1; J: TRBJ1-3; CDR3: CSVTGTGDTSGNTTYF; DNA: TGCAGCGTCACCGGGACAGGGGATACCTCTGGAAACACCACATACTTT
size: many; V: TRBV7-9; D: -; J: TRBJ2-1; CDR3: CASSNSNEQFF; DNA: TGTGCCAGCAGTAACAGCAATGAGCAGTTCTTC
size: many; V: TRBV5-1; D: -; J: TRBJ1-4; CDR3: CASSLGEQTSNEKLFF; DNA: TGCGCCAGCAGCTTGGGGGAACAGACCTCTAATGAAAAACTGTTTTTT
size: many; V: TRBV7-2; D: -; J: TRBJ2-1; CDR3: CASSSPNYNEQFF; DNA: TGTGCCAGCAGCTCACCTAACTACAATGAGCAGTTCTTC
size: many; V: TRBV20-1; D: TRBD1; J: TRBJ1-1; CDR3: CSARDLAQGYTEAFF; DNA: TGCAGTGCTAGAGATCTTGCACAGGGGTACACTGAAGCTTTCTTT
size: -; V: TRBV7-9; D: -; J: TRBJ1-4; CDR3: CASSFDRSNEKLFF; DNA: TGTGCCAGCAGCTTCGACAGGAGTAATGAAAAACTGTTTTTT
size: -; V: TRBV15; D: TRBD1; J: TRBJ1-1; CDR3: CATSTRGTEAFF; DNA: TGTGCCACCAGTACCAGGGGGACTGAAGCTTTCTTT
size: -; V: TRBV29-1; D: TRBD1; J: TRBJ2-1; CDR3: CSVGTDYNEQFF; DNA: TGCAGCGTCGGGACAGACTACAATGAGCAGTTCTTC
size: many; V: TRBV5-1; D: TRBD2; J: TRBJ2-1; CDR3: CASSLALAANEQFF; DNA: TGCGCCAGCAGCTTGGCCCTAGCGGCCAATGAGCAGTTCTTC
size: many; V: TRBV6-5; D: TRBD1; J: TRBJ1-5; CDR3: CASSYHGTGGQPQHF; DNA: TGTGCCAGCAGTTACCATGGGACAGGGGGTCAGCCCCAGCATTTT
size: many; V: TRBV7-2; D: -; J: TRBJ2-3; CDR3: CASSVGGATDTQYF; DNA: TGTGCCAGCAGCGTTGGGGGGGCGACAGATACGCAGTATTTT
size: many; V: TRBV11-2; D: TRBD1; J: TRBJ2-3; CDR3: CASSPGTGASYTQYF; DNA: TGTGCCAGCAGCCCCGGGACAGGGGCCAGTTATACGCAGTATTTT
size: few; V: TRBV7-2; D: TRBD1; J: TRBJ2-2; CDR3: CASRPGQFTGELFF; DNA: TGTGCCAGCAGACCGGGACAGTTCACCGGGGAGCTGTTTTTT
size: many; V: TRBV5-1; D: -; J: TRBJ2-1; CDR3: CASSLGVDRYNEQFF; DNA: TGCGCCAGCAGCTTGGGAGTGGACAGATACAATGAGCAGTTCTTC
size: -; V: TRBV18; D: TRBD2; J: TRBJ2-5; CDR3: CASSPPGLGWETQYF; DNA: TGTGCCAGCTCACCGCCGGGACTAGGTTGGGAGACCCAGTACTTC
size: many; V: TRBV19; D: TRBD2; J: TRBJ2-1; CDR3: CASVVSGSGSYEQFF; DNA: TGTGCCAGTGTCGTGTCTGGTAGCGGGAGTTATGAGCAGTTCTTC
size: -; V: TRBV11-2; D: TRBD2; J: TRBJ2-1; CDR3: CASGRRDYHPGDEQFF; DNA: TGTGCCAGCGGACGACGGGACTACCACCCTGGGGATGAGCAGTTCTTC
size: many; V: TRBV6-5; D: TRBD1; J: TRBJ1-1; CDR3: CASSFRGGQGATEAFF; DNA: TGTGCCAGCAGCTTTAGAGGGGGACAGGGGGCGACTGAAGCTTTCTTT
size: many; V: TRBV18; D: -; J: TRBJ1-5; CDR3: CASSLATGDHPQHF; DNA: TGTGCCAGCTCACTGGCTACAGGAGATCATCCCCAGCATTTT
size: many; V: TRBV7-2; D: -; J: TRBJ2-5; CDR3: CASSRVRGKQETQYF; DNA: TGTGCCAGCAGCCGTGTGCGCGGGAAGCAAGAGACCCAGTACTTC
size: few; V: TRBV3-2; D: -; J: TRBJ2-7; CDR3: CASSQDAAGPYEQYF; DNA: TGTGCCAGCAGCCAAGATGCGGCGGGACCCTACGAGCAGTACTTC
size: many; V: TRBV6-2/TRBV6-3; D: TRBD1; J: TRBJ1-5; CDR3: CASGPQGVGQPQHF; DNA: TGTGCCAGCGGACCACAGGGGGTCGGTCAGCCCCAGCATTTT
size: many; V: TRBV25-1; D: TRBD2; J: TRBJ2-7; CDR3: CASSPRTSGGSYEQYF; DNA: TGTGCCAGCAGTCCAAGGACTAGCGGAGGATCCTACGAGCAGTACTTC
size: -; V: TRBV29-1; D: -; J: TRBJ1-2; CDR3: CSVERGGYGYTF; DNA: TGCAGCGTTGAAAGAGGAGGCTATGGCTACACCTTC
size: many; V: TRBV10-3; D: TRBD1; J: TRBJ2-3; CDR3: CAISETTGTGPTDTQYF; DNA: TGTGCCATCAGTGAGACGACCGGGACAGGGCCCACAGATACGCAGTATTTT
size: few; V: TRBV28; D: -; J: TRBJ2-7; CDR3: CASMRDSYEQYF; DNA: TGTGCCAGTATGCGGGATTCCTACGAGCAGTACTTC
size: many; V: TRBV29-1; D: -; J: TRBJ1-1; CDR3: CSAVGPNTEAFF; DNA: TGCAGCGCCGTCGGCCCGAACACTGAAGCTTTCTTT
size: many; V: TRBV5-1; D: -; J: TRBJ1-1; CDR3: CASSLDRAGTEAFF; DNA: TGCGCCAGCAGCTTGGACAGGGCGGGAACTGAAGCTTTCTTT
size: many; V: TRBV2; D: TRBD1; J: TRBJ2-1; CDR3: CASSRTGGHEQFF; DNA: TGTGCCAGCAGTAGGACAGGGGGCCATGAGCAGTTCTTC
size: -; V: TRBV6-5; D: TRBD1; J: TRBJ2-7; CDR3: CASSSADRVSEQYF; DNA: TGTGCCAGCAGTTCTGCCGACAGGGTATCCGAGCAGTACTTC